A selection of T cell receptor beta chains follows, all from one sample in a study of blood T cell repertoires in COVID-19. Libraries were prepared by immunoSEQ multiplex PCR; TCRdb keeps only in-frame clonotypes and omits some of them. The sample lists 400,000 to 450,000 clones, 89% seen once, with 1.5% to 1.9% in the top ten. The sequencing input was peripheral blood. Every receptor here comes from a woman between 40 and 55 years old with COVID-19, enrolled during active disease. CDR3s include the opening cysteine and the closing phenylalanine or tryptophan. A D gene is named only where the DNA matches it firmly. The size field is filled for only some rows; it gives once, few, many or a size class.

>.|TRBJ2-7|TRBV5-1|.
CASSLDGTPIYEQYF
TGCGCCAGCAGCTTGGATGGGACTCCGATCTACGAGCAGTACTTC
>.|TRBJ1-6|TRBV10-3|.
CAISAGSSYNSPLHF
TGTGCCATCAGTGCGGGGAGCTCCTATAATTCACCCCTCCACTTT
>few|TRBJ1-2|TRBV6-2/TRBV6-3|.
CASSYSDSVSYGYTF
TGTGCCAGCAGTTACTCGGACAGTGTTAGCTATGGCTACACCTTC
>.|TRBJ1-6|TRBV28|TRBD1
CASSLRGGGNSPLHF
TGTGCCAGCAGTTTAAGAGGGGGCGGCAATTCACCCCTCCACTTT
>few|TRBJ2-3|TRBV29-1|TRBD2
CSVATLGLQNTDTQYF
TGCAGCGTTGCGACTTTGGGACTACAAAACACAGATACGCAGTATTTT
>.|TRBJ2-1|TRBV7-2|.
CASRGLAMGNEQFF
TGTGCCAGTAGAGGGCTAGCTATGGGCAATGAGCAGTTCTTC
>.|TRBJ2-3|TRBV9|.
CASSAYGGRSTDTQYF
TGTGCCAGCAGCGCCTACGGGGGGCGAAGCACAGATACGCAGTATTTT
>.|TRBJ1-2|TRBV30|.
CACTGGAFGYTF
TGTGCCTGCACCGGGGGGGCGTTCGGCTACACCTTC
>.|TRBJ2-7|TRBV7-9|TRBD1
CASSYPGTGVYEQYF
TGTGCCAGCAGCTACCCCGGGACAGGGGTCTACGAGCAGTACTTC
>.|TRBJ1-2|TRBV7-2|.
CASSLVPGVHGYTF
TGTGCCAGCAGCTTAGTCCCAGGGGTACACGGCTACACCTTC
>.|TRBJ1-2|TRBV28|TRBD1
CASSPTGEDGYTF
TGTGCCAGCAGCCCGACAGGGGAGGATGGCTACACCTTC
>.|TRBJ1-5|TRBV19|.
CASSIMQISNQPQHF
TGTGCCAGTAGTATTATGCAGATTAGCAATCAGCCCCAGCATTTT
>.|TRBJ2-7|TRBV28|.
CASSLVSRQLYSYEQYF
TGTGCCAGCAGTTTAGTATCCCGACAGCTATACTCCTACGAGCAGTACTTC
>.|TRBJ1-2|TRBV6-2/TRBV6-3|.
CASSYPMRTANGYTF
TGTGCCAGCAGTTATCCCATGCGGACAGCTAATGGCTACACCTTC
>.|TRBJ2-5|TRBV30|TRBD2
CAWGLAGGIQETQYF
TGTGCCTGGGGACTAGCGGGAGGTATCCAAGAGACCCAGTACTTC
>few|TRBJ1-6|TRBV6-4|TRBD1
CASSRTGGYNSPLHF
TGTGCCAGCTCACGGACAGGGGGCTATAATTCACCCCTCCACTTT
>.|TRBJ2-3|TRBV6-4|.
CASSDDDTGFDTQYF
TGTGCCAGCAGTGACGACGACACAGGGTTTGATACGCAGTATTTT
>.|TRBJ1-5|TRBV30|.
CAWGRTGGSQPQHF
TGTGCCTGGGGGCGGACGGGAGGGTCTCAGCCCCAGCATTTT
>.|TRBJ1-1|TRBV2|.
CASSVEGNTEAFF
TGTGCCAGCAGTGTGGAGGGGAACACTGAAGCTTTCTTT
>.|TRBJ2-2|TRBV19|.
CASVTQSNTGELFF
TGTGCCAGTGTTACACAGTCGAACACCGGGGAGCTGTTTTTT
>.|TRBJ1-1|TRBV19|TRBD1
CASSSRTGLGNTEAFF
TGTGCCAGTAGTTCCAGGACAGGGCTGGGGAACACTGAAGCTTTCTTT
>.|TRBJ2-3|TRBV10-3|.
CAISEPGGSSTDTQYF
TGTGCCATCAGTGAGCCAGGGGGGTCTAGCACAGATACGCAGTATTTT
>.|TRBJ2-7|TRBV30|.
CAWEPGTLGGRSSYEQYF
TGTGCCTGGGAGCCCGGGACACTCGGCGGTCGAAGCTCCTACGAGCAGTACTTC
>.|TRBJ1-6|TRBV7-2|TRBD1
CASSLAGTGVSPLHF
TGTGCCAGCAGCTTAGCCGGGACAGGGGTGTCACCCCTCCACTTT
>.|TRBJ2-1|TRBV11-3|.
CASSPAGATPYNEQFF
TGTGCCAGCAGCCCGGCGGGGGCCACCCCCTACAATGAGCAGTTCTTC
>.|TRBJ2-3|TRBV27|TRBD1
CAGRPGVGTGVHDTQYF
TGTGCCGGCAGACCTGGGGTTGGGACAGGGGTACACGATACGCAGTATTTT
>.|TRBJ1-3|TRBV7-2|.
CASSRLGENTIYF
TGTGCCAGCAGCCGCCTCGGGGAAAACACCATATATTTT
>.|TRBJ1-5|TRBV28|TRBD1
CASSGQRNQPQHF
TGTGCCAGCTCGGGACAGCGGAATCAGCCCCAGCATTTT
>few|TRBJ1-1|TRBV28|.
CASSYPGTPNTEAFF
TGTGCCAGCAGTTACCCTGGGACACCTAACACTGAAGCTTTCTTT
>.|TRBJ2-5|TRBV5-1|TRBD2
CASSLVLTSGQETQYF
TGCGCCAGCAGCTTGGTTCTGACTAGCGGGCAAGAGACCCAGTACTTC
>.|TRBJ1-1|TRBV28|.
CASSSEVLEAFF
TGTGCCAGCAGTTCAGAGGTCCTCGAAGCTTTCTTT
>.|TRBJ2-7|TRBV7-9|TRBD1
CASSSNTGGLGNEQYF
TGTGCCAGCAGCTCGAATACAGGGGGCCTGGGTAACGAGCAGTACTTC
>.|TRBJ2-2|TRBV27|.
CASSLLGTSRNTGELFF
TGTGCCAGCAGTTTATTGGGCACCTCTCGCAACACCGGGGAGCTGTTTTTT
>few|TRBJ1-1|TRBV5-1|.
CASSVEVNTEAFF
TGCGCCAGCAGCGTCGAGGTGAACACTGAAGCTTTCTTT
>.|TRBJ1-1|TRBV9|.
CASSPGFPEAFF
TGTGCCAGCAGCCCAGGGTTCCCTGAAGCTTTCTTT
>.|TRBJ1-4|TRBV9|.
CASSVGAGTLEKLFF
TGTGCCAGCAGCGTAGGGGCGGGAACCCTTGAAAAACTGTTTTTT
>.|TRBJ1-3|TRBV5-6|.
CASSLGRISGNTIYF
TGTGCCAGCAGCTTGGGGCGGATCTCTGGAAACACCATATATTTT
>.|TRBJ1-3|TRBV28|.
CASSLGAVGGSGNTIYF
TGTGCCAGCAGTTTGGGTGCGGTGGGGGGATCTGGAAACACCATATATTTT
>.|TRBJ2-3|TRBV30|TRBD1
CAWSGTGALGDTQYF
TGTGCCTGGAGTGGGACAGGGGCGTTAGGTGATACGCAGTATTTT
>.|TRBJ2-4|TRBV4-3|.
CASSHTTGWKYF
TGCGCCAGCAGCCATACGACAGGATGGAAGTACTTC
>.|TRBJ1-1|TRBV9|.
CASSVAWRESTEAFF
TGTGCCAGCAGCGTAGCCTGGAGGGAGTCCACTGAAGCTTTCTTT
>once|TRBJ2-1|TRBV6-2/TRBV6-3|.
CASSDYRDYNEQFF
TGTGCCAGCAGCGACTACAGGGACTACAATGAGCAGTTCTTC
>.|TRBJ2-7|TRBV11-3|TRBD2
CASSLPLGVPSGRVSYEQYF
TGTGCCAGCAGCTTGCCATTGGGGGTACCTAGCGGGAGGGTCTCCTACGAGCAGTACTTC
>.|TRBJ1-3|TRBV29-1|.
CSASQRLDSGNTIYF
TGCAGCGCGAGCCAGAGACTCGACTCTGGAAACACCATATATTTT
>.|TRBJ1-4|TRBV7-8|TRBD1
CASSLDRGQLFF
TGTGCCAGCAGCCTGGACAGGGGGCAACTGTTTTTT
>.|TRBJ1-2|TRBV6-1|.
CASSDRDNYGYTF
TGTGCCAGCAGTGACAGGGATAACTATGGCTACACCTTC
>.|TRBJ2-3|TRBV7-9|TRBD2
CASSSGLATTIDTQYF
TGTGCCAGCAGCTCGGGACTAGCGACAACTATAGATACGCAGTATTTT
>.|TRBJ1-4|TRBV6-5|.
CASSWTVPNEKLFF
TGTGCCAGCAGCTGGACAGTTCCTAATGAAAAACTGTTTTTT
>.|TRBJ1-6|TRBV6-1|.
CASSERGNSPLHF
TGTGCCAGCAGTGAACGGGGAAATTCACCCCTCCACTTT
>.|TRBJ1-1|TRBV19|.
CASSFRTRPNTEAFF
TGTGCCAGTAGTTTTCGGACACGGCCAAACACTGAAGCTTTCTTT
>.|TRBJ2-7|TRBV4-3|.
CASSQSDRTGYYEQYF
TGCGCCAGCAGCCAATCGGACCGCACAGGGTATTACGAGCAGTACTTC